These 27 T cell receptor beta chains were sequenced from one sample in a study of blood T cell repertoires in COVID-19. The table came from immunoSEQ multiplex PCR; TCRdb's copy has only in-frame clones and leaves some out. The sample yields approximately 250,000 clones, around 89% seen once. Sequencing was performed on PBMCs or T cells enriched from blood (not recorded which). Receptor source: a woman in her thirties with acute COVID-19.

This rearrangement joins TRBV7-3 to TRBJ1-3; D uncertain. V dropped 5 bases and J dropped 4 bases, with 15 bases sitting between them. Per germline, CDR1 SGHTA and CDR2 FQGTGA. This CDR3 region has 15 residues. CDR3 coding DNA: TGTGCCAGCAGCAGCGAAGCGGGTCTAGGAAACACCATATATTTT. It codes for CASSSEAGLGNTIYF.

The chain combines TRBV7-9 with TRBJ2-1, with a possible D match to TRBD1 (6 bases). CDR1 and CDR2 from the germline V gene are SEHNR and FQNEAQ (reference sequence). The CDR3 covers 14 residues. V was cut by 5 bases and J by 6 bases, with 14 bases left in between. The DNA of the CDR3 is TGTGCCAGCAGCGCCCCAGGGGCTCGCAATGAGCAGTTCTTC. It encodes CASSAPGARNEQFF.

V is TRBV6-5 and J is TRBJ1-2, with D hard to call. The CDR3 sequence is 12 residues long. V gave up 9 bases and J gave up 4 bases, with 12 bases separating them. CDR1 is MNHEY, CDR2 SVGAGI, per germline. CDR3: CASTTAGYGYTF. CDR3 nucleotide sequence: TGTGCCAGTACGACGGCGGGCTATGGCTACACCTTC.

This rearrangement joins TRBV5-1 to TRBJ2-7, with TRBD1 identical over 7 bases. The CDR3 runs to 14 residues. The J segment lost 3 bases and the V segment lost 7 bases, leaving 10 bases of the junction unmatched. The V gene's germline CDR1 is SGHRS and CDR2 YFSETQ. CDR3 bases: TGCGCCAGCGGGGGTGGCACAGGGGTCTACGAGCAGTACTTC. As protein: CASGGGTGVYEQYF.

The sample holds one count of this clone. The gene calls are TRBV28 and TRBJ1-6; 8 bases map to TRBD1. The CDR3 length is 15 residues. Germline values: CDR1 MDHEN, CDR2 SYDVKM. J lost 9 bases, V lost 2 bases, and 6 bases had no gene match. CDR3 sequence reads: CASSLLQGAVSPLHF. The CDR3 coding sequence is TGTGCCAGCAGTTTACTTCAGGGGGCTGTTTCACCCCTCCACTTT.

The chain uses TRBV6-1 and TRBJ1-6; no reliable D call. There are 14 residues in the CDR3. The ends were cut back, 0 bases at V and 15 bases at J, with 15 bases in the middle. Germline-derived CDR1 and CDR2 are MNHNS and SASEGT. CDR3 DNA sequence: TGTGCCAGCAGTGAAGCGCGGAGGGTTGCAGACCTCCACTTT. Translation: CASSEARRVADLHF.

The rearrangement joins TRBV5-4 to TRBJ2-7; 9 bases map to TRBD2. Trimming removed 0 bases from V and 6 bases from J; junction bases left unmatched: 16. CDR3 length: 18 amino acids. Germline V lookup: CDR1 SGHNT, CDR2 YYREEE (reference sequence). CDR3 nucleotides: TGTGCCAGCAGCTTGGATCCCGGGGCGGCGGCGGGAGGGTCCGAGCAGTACTTC. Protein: CASSLDPGAAAGGSEQYF.

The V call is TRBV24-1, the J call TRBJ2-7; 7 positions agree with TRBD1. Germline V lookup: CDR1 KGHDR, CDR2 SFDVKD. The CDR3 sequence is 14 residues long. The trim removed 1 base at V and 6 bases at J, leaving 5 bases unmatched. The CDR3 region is CATSDFGRGCEQYF. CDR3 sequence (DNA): TGTGCCACCAGTGATTTTGGCAGGGGGTGCGAGCAGTACTTC.

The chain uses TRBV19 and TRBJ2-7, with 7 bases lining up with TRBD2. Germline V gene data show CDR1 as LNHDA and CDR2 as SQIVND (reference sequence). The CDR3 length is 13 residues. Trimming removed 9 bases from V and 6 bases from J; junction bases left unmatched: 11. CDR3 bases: TGTGCCAGCCGAGAGGGAGGGGCGGGCGAGCAGTACTTC. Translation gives CASREGGAGEQYF. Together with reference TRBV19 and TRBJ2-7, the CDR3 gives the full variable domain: DGGITQSPKYLFRKEGQNVTLSCEQNLNHDAMYWYRQDPGQGLRLIYYSQIVNDFQKGDIAEGYSVSREKKESFPLTVTSAQKNPTAFYLCASREGGAGEQYFGPGTRLTVT.

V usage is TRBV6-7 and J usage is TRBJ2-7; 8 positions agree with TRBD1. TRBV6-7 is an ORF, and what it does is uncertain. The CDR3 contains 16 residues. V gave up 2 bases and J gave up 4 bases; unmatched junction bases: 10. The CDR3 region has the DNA TGTGCCAGCAGTTACATAGCAACAGGACAGGGTTACGAGCAGTACTTC. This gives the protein CASSYIATGQGYEQYF.

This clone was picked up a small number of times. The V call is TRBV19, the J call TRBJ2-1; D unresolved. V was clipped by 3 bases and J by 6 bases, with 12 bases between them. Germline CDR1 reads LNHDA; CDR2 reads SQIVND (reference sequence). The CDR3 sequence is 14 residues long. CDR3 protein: CASSMPTPLNEQFF. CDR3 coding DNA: TGTGCCAGTAGTATGCCGACTCCCCTCAATGAGCAGTTCTTC.

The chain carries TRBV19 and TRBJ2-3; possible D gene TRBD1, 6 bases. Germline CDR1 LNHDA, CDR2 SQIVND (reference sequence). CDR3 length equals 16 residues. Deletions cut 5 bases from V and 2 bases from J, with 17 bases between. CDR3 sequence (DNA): TGTGCCAGTAGTCCCGGGACAACGCCCTCCACAGATACGCAGTATTTT. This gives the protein CASSPGTTPSTDTQYF.

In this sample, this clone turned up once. In DNA, the CDR3 is TGTGCCATCAGTGAGTCGGGACTGCAGGGGGCAGATACGCAGTATTTT. Residues: CAISESGLQGADTQYF. This chain joins TRBV10-3 and TRBJ2-3; possibly TRBD1 for D (7 bases). Germline V gives CDR1 ENHRY, CDR2 SYGVKD. With 0 bases removed from V and 4 bases from J, the gap between germline ends came to 14 bases. The CDR3 covers 16 residues.

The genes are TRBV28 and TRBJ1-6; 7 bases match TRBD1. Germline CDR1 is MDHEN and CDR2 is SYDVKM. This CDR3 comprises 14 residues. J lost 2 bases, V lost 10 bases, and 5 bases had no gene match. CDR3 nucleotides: TGTGCCATCAGGACAGGAGCCTATAATTCACCCCTCCACTTT. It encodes CAIRTGAYNSPLHF.

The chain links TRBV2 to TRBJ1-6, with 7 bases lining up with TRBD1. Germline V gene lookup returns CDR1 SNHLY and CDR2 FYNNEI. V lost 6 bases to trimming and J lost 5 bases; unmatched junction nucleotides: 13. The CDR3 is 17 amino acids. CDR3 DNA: TGTGCCAGCAGCGGATCAACAGGACAGGTGAATAATTCACCCCTCCACTTT. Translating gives CASSGSTGQVNNSPLHF.

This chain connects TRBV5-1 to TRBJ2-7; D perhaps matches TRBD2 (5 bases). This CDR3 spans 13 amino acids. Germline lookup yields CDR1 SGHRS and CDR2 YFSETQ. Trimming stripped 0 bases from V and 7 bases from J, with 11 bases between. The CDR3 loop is CASSLAYRGEQYF. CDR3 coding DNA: TGCGCCAGCAGCTTGGCTTACAGAGGGGAGCAGTACTTC.

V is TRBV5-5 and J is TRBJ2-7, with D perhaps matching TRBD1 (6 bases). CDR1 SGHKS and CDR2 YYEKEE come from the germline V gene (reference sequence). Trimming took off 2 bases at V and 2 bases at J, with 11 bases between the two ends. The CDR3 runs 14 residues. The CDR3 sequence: CASSFWTETYEQYF. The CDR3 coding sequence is TGTGCCAGCAGCTTCTGGACAGAGACCTACGAGCAGTACTTC.

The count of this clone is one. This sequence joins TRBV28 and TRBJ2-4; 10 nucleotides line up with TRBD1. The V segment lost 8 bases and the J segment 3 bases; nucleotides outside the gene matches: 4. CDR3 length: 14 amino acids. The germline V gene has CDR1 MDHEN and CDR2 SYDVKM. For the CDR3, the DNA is TGTGCCAGCGGGGACAGGGGTGACAAAAACATTCAGTACTTC. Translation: CASGDRGDKNIQYF.

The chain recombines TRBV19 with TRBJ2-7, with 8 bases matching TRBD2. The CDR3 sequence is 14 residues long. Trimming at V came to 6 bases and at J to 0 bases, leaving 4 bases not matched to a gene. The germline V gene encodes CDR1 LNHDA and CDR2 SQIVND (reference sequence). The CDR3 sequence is CASRWSGSSYEQYF. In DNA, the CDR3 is TGTGCCAGTAGGTGGAGCGGGAGCTCCTACGAGCAGTACTTC. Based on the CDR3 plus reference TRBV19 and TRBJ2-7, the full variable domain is DGGITQSPKYLFRKEGQNVTLSCEQNLNHDAMYWYRQDPGQGLRLIYYSQIVNDFQKGDIAEGYSVSREKKESFPLTVTSAQKNPTAFYLCASRWSGSSYEQYFGPGTRLTVT.

CDR3 in amino acids: CASIKQGRSNQPQHF. The CDR3 nucleotides read TGTGCCAGCATCAAGCAGGGTAGGAGCAATCAGCCCCAGCATTTT. The rearrangement links TRBV28 to TRBJ1-5; a possible D gene is TRBD1 (5 bases). CDR1 MDHEN and CDR2 SYDVKM come from the germline V gene. With 7 bases removed from V and 1 base from J, the gap between germline ends came to 14 bases. The CDR3 loop spans 15 amino acids. The full variable domain, with the rest looked up from reference TRBV28 and TRBJ1-5, is DVKVTQSSRYLVKRTGEKVFLECVQDMDHENMFWYRQDPGLGLRLIYFSYDVKMKEKGDIPEGYSVSREKKERFSLILESASTNQTSMYLCASIKQGRSNQPQHFGDGTRLSIL.

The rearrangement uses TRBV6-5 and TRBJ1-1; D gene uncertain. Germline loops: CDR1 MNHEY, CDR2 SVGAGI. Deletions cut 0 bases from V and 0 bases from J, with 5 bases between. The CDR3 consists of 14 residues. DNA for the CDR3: TGTGCCAGCAGTTACTCGTCAGTGAACACTGAAGCTTTCTTT. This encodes CASSYSSVNTEAFF.

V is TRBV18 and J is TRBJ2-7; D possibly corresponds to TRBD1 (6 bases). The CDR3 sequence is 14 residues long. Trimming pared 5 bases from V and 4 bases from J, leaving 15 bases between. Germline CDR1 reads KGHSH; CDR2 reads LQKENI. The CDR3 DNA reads TGTGCCAGCTCAAAGGACAGCCTAACTTACGAGCAGTACTTC. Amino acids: CASSKDSLTYEQYF.

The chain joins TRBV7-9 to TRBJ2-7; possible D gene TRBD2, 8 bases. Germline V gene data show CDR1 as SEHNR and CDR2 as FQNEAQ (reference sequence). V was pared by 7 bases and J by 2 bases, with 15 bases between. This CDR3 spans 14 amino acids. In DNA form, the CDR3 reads TGTGCCAGCAATACGGGGGGGACAGCCTACGAGCAGTACTTC. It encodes CASNTGGTAYEQYF. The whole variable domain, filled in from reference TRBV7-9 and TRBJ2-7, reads DTGVSQNPRHKITKRGQNVTFRCDPISEHNRLYWYRQTLGQGPEFLTYFQNEAQLEKSRLLSDRFSAERPKGSFSTLEIQRTEQGDSAMYLCASNTGGTAYEQYFGPGTRLTVT.

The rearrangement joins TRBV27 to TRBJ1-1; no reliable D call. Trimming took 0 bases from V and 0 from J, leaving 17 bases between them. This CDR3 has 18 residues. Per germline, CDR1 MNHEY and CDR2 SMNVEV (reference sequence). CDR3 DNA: TGTGCCAGCAGTTTATCGATTAATGGGCCGTTGATGAACACTGAAGCTTTCTTT. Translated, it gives CASSLSINGPLMNTEAFF.

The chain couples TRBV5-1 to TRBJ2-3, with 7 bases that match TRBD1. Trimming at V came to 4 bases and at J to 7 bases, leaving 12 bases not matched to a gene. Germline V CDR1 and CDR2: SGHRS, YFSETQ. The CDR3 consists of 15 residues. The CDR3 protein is CASSRPTGAINTQYF. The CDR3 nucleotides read TGCGCCAGCAGCCGCCCCACAGGGGCGATAAATACGCAGTATTTT.

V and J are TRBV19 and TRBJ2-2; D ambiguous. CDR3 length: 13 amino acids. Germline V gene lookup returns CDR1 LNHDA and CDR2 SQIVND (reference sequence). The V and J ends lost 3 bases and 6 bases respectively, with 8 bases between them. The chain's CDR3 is CASSIQTAGELFF. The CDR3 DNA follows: TGTGCCAGTAGTATCCAAACAGCCGGGGAGCTGTTTTTT.

The CDR3 DNA follows: TGTGCCACCAGTGAGCAGTTTTGGGATACGCAGTATTTT. Translated: CATSEQFWDTQYF. V is TRBV24-1 and J is TRBJ2-3; D not resolved. Germline V gene data show CDR1 as KGHDR and CDR2 as SFDVKD. This CDR3 spans 13 amino acids. With 4 bases removed from V and 6 bases from J, the gap between germline ends came to 10 bases.